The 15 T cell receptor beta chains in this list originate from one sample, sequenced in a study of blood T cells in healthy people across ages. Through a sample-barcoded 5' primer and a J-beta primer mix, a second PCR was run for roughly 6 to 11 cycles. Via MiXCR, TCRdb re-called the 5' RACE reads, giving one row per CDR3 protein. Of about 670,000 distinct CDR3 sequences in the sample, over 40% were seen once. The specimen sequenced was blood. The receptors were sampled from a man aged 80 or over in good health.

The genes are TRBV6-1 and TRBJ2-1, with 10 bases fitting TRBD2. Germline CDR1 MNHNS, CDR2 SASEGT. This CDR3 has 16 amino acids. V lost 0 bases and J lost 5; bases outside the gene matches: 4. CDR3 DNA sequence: TGTGCCAGCAGTGAAGCGCCCAGCGGGGGGGACAATGAGCAGTTCTTC. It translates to CASSEAPSGGDNEQFF.

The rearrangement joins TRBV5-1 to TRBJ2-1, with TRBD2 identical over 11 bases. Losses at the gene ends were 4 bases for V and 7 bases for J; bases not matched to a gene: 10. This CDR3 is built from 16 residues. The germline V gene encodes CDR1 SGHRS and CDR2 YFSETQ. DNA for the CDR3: TGCGCCAGCAGCCCTGAGCTAGCGGGGGGTTGGAATGAGCAGTTCTTC. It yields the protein CASSPELAGGWNEQFF.

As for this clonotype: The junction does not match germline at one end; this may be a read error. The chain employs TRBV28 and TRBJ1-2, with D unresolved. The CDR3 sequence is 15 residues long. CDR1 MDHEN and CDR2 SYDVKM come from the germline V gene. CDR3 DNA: TGTGCCAACAGTTTATCGCGGGCGGTCGGCTATGGCTACACCTTC. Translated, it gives CANSLSRAVGYGYTF.

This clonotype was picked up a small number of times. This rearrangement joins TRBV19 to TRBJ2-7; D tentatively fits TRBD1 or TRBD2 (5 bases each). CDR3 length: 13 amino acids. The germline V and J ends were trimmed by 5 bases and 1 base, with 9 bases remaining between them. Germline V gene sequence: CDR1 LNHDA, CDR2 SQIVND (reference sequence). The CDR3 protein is CASSGGVSYEQYF. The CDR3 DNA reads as TGTGCCAGTAGTGGGGGAGTGTCCTACGAGCAGTACTTC.

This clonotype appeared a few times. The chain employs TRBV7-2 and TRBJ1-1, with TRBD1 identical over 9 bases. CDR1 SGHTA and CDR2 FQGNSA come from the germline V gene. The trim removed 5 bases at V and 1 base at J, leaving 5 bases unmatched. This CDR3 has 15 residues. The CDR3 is CASSPQGQGNTEAFF. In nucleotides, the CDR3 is TGTGCCAGCAGCCCCCAGGGACAGGGGAACACTGAAGCTTTCTTT.

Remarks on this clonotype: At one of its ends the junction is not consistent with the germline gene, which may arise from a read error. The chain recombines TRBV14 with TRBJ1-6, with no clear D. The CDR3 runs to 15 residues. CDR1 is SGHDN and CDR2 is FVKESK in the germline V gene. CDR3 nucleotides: TGTGCCAGCAGCCAAGCGGGGTTGGTGAATTCACCCCCCCACTTT. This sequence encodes CASSQAGLVNSPPHF.

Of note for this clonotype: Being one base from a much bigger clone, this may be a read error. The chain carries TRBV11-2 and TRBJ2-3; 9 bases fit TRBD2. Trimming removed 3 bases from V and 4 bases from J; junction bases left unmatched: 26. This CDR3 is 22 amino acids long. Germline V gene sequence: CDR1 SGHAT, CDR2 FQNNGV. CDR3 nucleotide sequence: TGTGCCAGCAGCTTCTCAACATCTCTAGCGGGATCGCCCAAGAGTCCCCCAGATACGCAGTATTTT. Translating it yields CASSFSTSLAGSPKSPPDTQYF.

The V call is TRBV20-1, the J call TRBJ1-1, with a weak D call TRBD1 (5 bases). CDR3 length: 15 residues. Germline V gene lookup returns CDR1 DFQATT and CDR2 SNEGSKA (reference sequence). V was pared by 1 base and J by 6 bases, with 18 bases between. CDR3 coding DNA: TGCAGTGCTAGAGCGTTCGGCAGCCGGGGCTCTGAAGCTTTCTTT. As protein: CSARAFGSRGSEAFF.

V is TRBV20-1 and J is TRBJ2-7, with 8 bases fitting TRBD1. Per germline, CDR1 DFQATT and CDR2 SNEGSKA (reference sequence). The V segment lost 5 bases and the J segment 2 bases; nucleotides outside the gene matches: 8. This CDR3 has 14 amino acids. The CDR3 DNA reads TGCAGTGCTGAGGAGACAGGGGCCACCTACGAGCAGTACTTC. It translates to CSAEETGATYEQYF.

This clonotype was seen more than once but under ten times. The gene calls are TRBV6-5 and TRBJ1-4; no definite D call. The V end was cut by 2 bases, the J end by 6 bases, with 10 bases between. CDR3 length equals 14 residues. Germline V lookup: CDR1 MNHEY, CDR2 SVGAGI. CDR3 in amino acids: CASSYGVKDEKLFF. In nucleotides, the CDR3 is TGTGCCAGCAGTTACGGCGTAAAGGATGAAAAACTGTTTTTT.

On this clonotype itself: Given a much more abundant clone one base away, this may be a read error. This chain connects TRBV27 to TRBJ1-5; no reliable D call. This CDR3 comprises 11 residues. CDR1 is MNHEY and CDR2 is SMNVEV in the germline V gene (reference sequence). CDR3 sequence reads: CASRPNQPHHF. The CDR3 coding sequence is TGTGCCAGCAGGCCGAATCAGCCCCACCATTTT.

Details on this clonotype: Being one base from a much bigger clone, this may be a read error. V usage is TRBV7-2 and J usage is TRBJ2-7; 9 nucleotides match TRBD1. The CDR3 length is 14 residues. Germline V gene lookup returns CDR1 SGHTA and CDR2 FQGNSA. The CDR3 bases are TGTGCCCGCAGCTCTAGGACAGGGGACTACGAGCAGTACTTC. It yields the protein CARSSRTGDYEQYF.

This CDR3 reads CASSLSGQAYSNQPQHF. The CDR3 coding sequence is TGTGCCAGCAGTTTATCGGGACAGGCATATAGCAATCAGCCCCAGCATTTT. The J gene is TRBJ1-5, the V gene TRBV27, with 8 bases that match TRBD1. After removal of 0 bases from V and 0 bases from J, the junction contained 4 bases not matched to a gene. This CDR3 has 17 residues. CDR1 is MNHEY, CDR2 SMNVEV, per germline (reference sequence).

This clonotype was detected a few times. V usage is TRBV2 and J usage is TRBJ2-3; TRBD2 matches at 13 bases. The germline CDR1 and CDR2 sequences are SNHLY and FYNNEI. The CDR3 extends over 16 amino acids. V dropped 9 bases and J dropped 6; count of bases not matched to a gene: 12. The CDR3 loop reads CARGLGLAGEPDTQYF. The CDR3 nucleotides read TGTGCCAGGGGGCTTGGACTAGCGGGGGAACCGGATACGCAGTATTTT.

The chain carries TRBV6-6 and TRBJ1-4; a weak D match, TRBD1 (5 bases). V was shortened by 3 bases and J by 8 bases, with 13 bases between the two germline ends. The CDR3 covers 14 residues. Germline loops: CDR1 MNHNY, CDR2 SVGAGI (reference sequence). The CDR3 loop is CASSYEGRGEKLFF. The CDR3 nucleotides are TGTGCCAGCAGTTATGAGGGGAGAGGGGAAAAACTGTTTTTT.